The next 7 T cell receptor beta chains were all read from a single sample in a study of Ad26.COV2.S vaccination and SARS-CoV-2 variants (dated by TCRdb to 2020 to 2023). The library came from the immunoSEQ multiplex PCR assay. TCRdb retrieved this table from immuneACCESS and kept in-frame rearrangements only. Not all clones are present; in checked studies, unresolved V genes account for under half, and no reason is known for the remainder. The sample table records about 350,000 clones; around nine tenths of these occur just once. The top ten hold approximately 12% of the sample. According to the study, the label for this sample's treatment or condition signals: around 19 received Ad26.COV2.S at low or high dose, single or two shots; roughly five received placebo; per-sample allocation not given. For vaccine and placebo recipients, repertoires were sequenced using samples collected on day 63 after the first injection.

The sample was peripheral blood, taken in a trial of Ad26.COV2.S vaccine versus placebo. These TCRs come from a person aged 18-65 years who received the Ad26.COV2.S COVID-19 vaccine or a placebo.

As concerns this clone: Relative to the germline gene, one junction end is altered; a read error may explain this. The rearrangement joins TRBV12-3 or TRBV12-4 to TRBJ2-7; no firm D call. This CDR3 has 13 amino acids. In nucleotides, the CDR3 is TGTGCCAGCAGCTTAGGGAATTCCTACGAGCAGTACTTC. This sequence encodes CASSLGNSYEQYF.

The rearrangement joins TRBV7-2 to TRBJ2-1, with 9 positions matching TRBD2. J was trimmed by 2 bases and V by 5 bases; bases with no gene match: 4. The CDR3 contains 15 residues. Germline CDR1 SGHTA, CDR2 FQGNSA. In DNA, the CDR3 is TGTGCCAGCAGCCTTAGCGGGAGTGCCTACAATGAGCAGTTCTTC. Translation: CASSLSGSAYNEQFF.

The rearrangement links TRBV9 to TRBJ2-5, with a weak D call TRBD2 (7 bases). This CDR3 has 15 residues. With 5 bases removed from V and 2 bases from J, the gap between germline ends came to 16 bases. Germline values: CDR1 SGDLS, CDR2 YYNGEE. The DNA of the CDR3 is TGTGCCAGCAGTCCTGGGGGGGCCCCTCAAGAGACCCAGTACTTC. Protein product: CASSPGGAPQETQYF.

The gene calls are TRBV5-5 and TRBJ2-7; TRBD1 matches 9 bases. Germline CDR1 reads SGHKS; CDR2 reads YYEKEE (reference sequence). V was pared by 3 bases and J by 1 base, with 8 bases of the junction left unmatched. The CDR3 extends over 16 amino acids. CDR3 nucleotide sequence: TGTGCCAGCAGCTGGAGACAGGGGGTACAGTCCTACGAGCAGTACTTC. Translated: CASSWRQGVQSYEQYF.

The V call is TRBV7-2, the J call TRBJ2-7; possibly TRBD1 for D (5 bases). The CDR3 has 16 residues. The germline CDR1 and CDR2 sequences are SGHTA and FQGNSA. Trimming took off 2 bases at V and 7 bases at J, with 21 bases between the two ends. CDR3: CASSLWDGADPWEQYF. CDR3 bases: TGTGCCAGCAGCTTATGGGATGGGGCAGACCCCTGGGAGCAGTACTTC.

The rearrangement joins TRBV3-1 (or the pseudogene TRBV3-2) to TRBJ1-1, with D perhaps TRBD1 (5 bases). V was cut by 4 bases and J by 1 base, with 13 bases left in between. The germline gives CDR1 LGHDT, CDR2 YNNKEL (reference sequence). CDR3 length: 15 residues. DNA of the CDR3: TGTGCCAGCAGCCTATTGACAGTTACGAACACTGAAGCTTTCTTT. Protein sequence: CASSLLTVTNTEAFF.

The rearrangement joins TRBV18 to TRBJ1-4; D remains ambiguous. The CDR3 runs 13 residues. V lost 0 bases and J lost 7, with 6 bases in between. Germline assignment: CDR1 KGHSH and CDR2 LQKENI. CDR3 in amino acids: CASSPPSAEKLFF. As DNA, the CDR3 is TGTGCCAGCTCACCACCGTCCGCTGAAAAACTGTTTTTT.